This entry features one T cell receptor beta chain sequence. TCRdb keeps only in-frame clones here, not all; method: immunoSEQ multiplex PCR. Of roughly 220,000 clones in the sample, roughly 76% were seen once. The data derive from a study of blood T cell repertoires in COVID-19. CDR1 is MNHNY, CDR2 SVGAGI, per germline (reference sequence). The CDR3 loop spans 14 amino acids. Unmatched junction bases numbered 5, after V lost 7 bases and J lost 5 bases. The specimen was peripheral blood. The chain has TRBV6-6 and TRBJ2-1, with 10 bases lining up with TRBD2. This clonotype originated in a woman aged 80 or older with COVID-19, enrolled during active disease. CDR3 sequence (DNA): TGTGCCAGCACCAGGACTAGCGGAAACAATGAGCAGTTCTTC. It codes for CASTRTSGNNEQFF.